This T cell receptor beta chain stems from a study of blood T cells in healthy people across ages. Trimming pared 7 bases from V and 7 bases from J, leaving 11 bases between. Germline V gene sequence: CDR1 SEHNR, CDR2 FQNEAQ (reference sequence). The CDR3 covers 13 residues. Healthy Caucasian individuals from Russia aged roughly 6 to 90 served as donors. Primed by a sample-barcoded 5' primer and a J-beta primer mix, a second PCR proceeded for roughly 7 to 11 cycles. A template-switch adaptor containing 12 random nucleotides labeled each cDNA molecule. Each CDR3 protein is one row after TCRdb ran MiXCR on the 5' RACE reads. The sample lists about 800,000 distinct CDR3 sequences; around 25% were seen once. The same specimen was also included in a second study, on T cells of mothers and their children.

V and J are TRBV7-9 and TRBJ1-6, with D unresolved. This sequence originates from a boy between 10 and 17 years old in good health. Source material: blood. DNA for the CDR3: TGTGCCAGCAACCAGAAACCAAATTCACCCCTCCACTTT. As protein: CASNQKPNSPLHF.